This TCR beta chain was retrieved from a study of blood T cell repertoires in COVID-19. Study-level background: PBMCs, B-cell-depleted T cells, or T cells provided the cDNA or gDNA that made up the material.

The data were produced by immunoSEQ multiplex PCR, yet TCRdb's version contains in-frame clones alone and is incomplete. The table lists 25,000 or so clones, roughly 80% of them singletons. The V end was cut by 2 bases, the J end by 5 bases, with 15 bases between. The CDR3 is made up of 15 amino acids. Germline-derived CDR1 and CDR2 are LGHDT and YNNKEL (reference sequence). This clone was observed a handful of times. What was sequenced was peripheral blood. V usage is TRBV3-1 (or the pseudogene TRBV3-2) and J usage is TRBJ2-5; possibly TRBD2 for D (6 bases). The receptor was isolated from a human donor in a cohort sampled during active COVID-19. CDR3 region: CASSQSLAPAETQYF. CDR3 sequence (DNA): TGTGCCAGCAGCCAATCACTAGCCCCCGCGGAGACCCAGTACTTC.